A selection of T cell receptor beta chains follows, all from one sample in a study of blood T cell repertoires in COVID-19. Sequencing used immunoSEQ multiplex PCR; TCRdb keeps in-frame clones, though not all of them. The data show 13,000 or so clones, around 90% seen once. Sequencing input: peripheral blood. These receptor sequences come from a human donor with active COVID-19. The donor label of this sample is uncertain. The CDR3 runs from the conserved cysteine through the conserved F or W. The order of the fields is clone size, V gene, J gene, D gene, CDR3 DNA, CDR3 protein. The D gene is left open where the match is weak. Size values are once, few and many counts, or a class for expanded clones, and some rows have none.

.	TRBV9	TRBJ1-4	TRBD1	TGTGCCAGCAGCAGCGGACAGGGGGCTGTTGAAAAACTGTTTTTT	CASSSGQGAVEKLFF
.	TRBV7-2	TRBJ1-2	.	TGTGCCAGCAGCCCTAATCTGGGCAGGGGTGATGGCTACACCTTC	CASSPNLGRGDGYTF
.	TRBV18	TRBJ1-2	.	TGTGCCAGCTCACCACAACAGGGAGTGGATGGCTACACCTTC	CASSPQQGVDGYTF
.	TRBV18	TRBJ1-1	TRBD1	TGTGCCAGCTCACTTGGGACAGGGAAGGGGAACACTGAAGCTTTCTTT	CASSLGTGKGNTEAFF
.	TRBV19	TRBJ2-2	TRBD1	TGTGCCAGTAGGTTAACACAGGGGGCAATCGGGGAGCTGTTTTTT	CASRLTQGAIGELFF
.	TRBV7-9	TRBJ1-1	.	TGTGCCAGCAGCTCAAGATCGGGTGGCACTGAAGCTTTCTTT	CASSSRSGGTEAFF
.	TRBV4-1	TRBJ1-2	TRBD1	TGCGCCAGCAGCCAAGATCTTTTCCCTACGACAGGGATCGGCGGCTACACCTTC	CASSQDLFPTTGIGGYTF
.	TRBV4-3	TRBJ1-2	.	TGCGCCAGCAGCCAAGATCGGGGGGCGCCTGGCTACACCTTC	CASSQDRGAPGYTF
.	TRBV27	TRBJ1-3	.	TGTGCCAGCAGCTCGGGAAGGGCTGGAAACACCATATATTTT	CASSSGRAGNTIYF
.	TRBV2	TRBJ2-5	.	TGTGCCAGCCTAGCGTTGGGGGAGGAGACCCAGTACTTC	CASLALGEETQYF
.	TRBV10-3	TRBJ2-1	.	TGTGCCATCAGTGCAAAAGGGGCCCCGGGCCCCGAGCAGTTCTTC	CAISAKGAPGPEQFF
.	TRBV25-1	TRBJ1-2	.	TGTGCCAGCCCTCGACATTTTAACTATGGCTACACCTTC	CASPRHFNYGYTF
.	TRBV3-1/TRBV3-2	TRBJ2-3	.	TGTGCCAGCAGCCAGAGGAGCGGCACAGATACGCAGTATTTT	CASSQRSGTDTQYF
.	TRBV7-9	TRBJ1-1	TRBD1	TGTGCCAGCAGCGATACTGGACAGGGTTGGACTGAAGCTTTCTTT	CASSDTGQGWTEAFF
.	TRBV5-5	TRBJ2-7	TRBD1	TGTGCCAGCAGCCTAAAAGGACAGGGCCACGAGCAGTACTTC	CASSLKGQGHEQYF
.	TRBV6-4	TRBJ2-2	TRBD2	TGTGCCAGCAGTGACGAAGGGGGCGATAGCGGGGGAATCACCGGGGAGCTGTTTTTT	CASSDEGGDSGGITGELFF
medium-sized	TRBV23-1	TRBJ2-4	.	TGCGCCAGCAGTCACCGCGCGGGGCAGCTAGCCAAAAACATTCAGTACTTC	CASSHRAGQLAKNIQYF
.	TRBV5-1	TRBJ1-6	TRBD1	TGCGCCAGCAGCTTGGGGGGGACAGGGGGTAATTCACCCCTCCACTTT	CASSLGGTGGNSPLHF
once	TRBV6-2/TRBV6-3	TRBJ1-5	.	TGTGCCAGCAGTTACGATCGCAGAGCAGTTTCGAGGAGCAATCAGCCCCAGCATTTT	CASSYDRRAVSRSNQPQHF
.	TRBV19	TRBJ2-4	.	TGTGCCAGTAGTTCCCCCGGCAGAGGGATAGCCAAAAACATTCAGTACTTC	CASSSPGRGIAKNIQYF
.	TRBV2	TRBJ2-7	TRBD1	TGTGCCAGCAGGCGCCCGGGACAGGGGAGCGAGGAGCAGTACTTC	CASRRPGQGSEEQYF